Described below is a single T cell receptor beta chain sequence and its context. No antigen is known for it. Per-base quality was not reported, and no clone a single base away is much larger than it. Each collaborating institution followed its own protocols to collect whole blood in K2EDTA tubes. Collaborator samples were shipped for TCRbeta analysis as frozen whole blood, isolated PBMCs, or DNA extracted from either sample type. These data belong to a study of blood T cell repertoires in COVID-19 (dated by TCRdb to 2018 to 2021). Looking at the study overall: The collaborator samples originated in the United States, Italy and Spain and spanned the acute and convalescent phases of COVID-19. The prospective study material was composed of cDNA or gDNA derived from T cells, B-cell-depleted T cells, or PBMCs. Deeply sampled blood TCRbeta repertoires from subjects exposed to, actively infected with, or recovered from COVID-19 were included in the dataset. The repertoires were made available in a free public database intended to serve as a resource for research on the immune response to SARS-CoV-2. The samples were drawn from two sources: the first 160 participants of the ongoing ImmuneRACE study, and over 950 subjects contributed by 6 global collaborators. Nearly every sample came with metadata listing a de-identified subject ID, COVID-19 status, age in years and sex. Where available, HLA class I and class II types were obtained from metadata supplied by the sample provider rather than from assay-based typing. Beyond this particular receptor, the publication reports: The amount of clinical and demographic metadata varied by source and participant and was provided uncurated.

TCRbeta CDR3 regions were amplified from genomic DNA by means of the immunoSEQ Assay, a bias-controlled multiplex PCR. Per the source publication's procedure: Nucleated cell counts per sample were estimated from amplification of reference gene primers within the assay. Sequence reads were collapsed and filtered to measure the absolute abundance of every unique TCRbeta CDR3 rearrangement. For each sample, productive Simpson clonality was calculated as the square root of Simpson's diversity index across productive rearrangements. Sourced from immuneACCESS, this table was stored by TCRdb with only in-frame sequences that have V and J called. A share of the clones is absent; for the studies checked, an unresolved V gene accounts for under half, and the remainder has no known explanation. From that table come the V and J calls and clone size; the DNA was used to work out D and trimming. The sample table lists 140,000 to 150,000 clones, 76% of them with a count of one. Of the sample, about 4% falls within the top ten clones.

Based on the germline V gene (reference sequence), the CDR1 and CDR2 sequences are MNHEY and SMNVEV. The junction shows trimming of 0 bases on V and 2 bases on J, plus 6 bases between the germline ends. The CDR3 runs 14 amino acids, cysteine and phenylalanine included. Only the CDR3 portion is preserved as DNA: 42 bases, with reading frame beginning at the first base. The chain is assembled from TRBV27 and TRBJ2-3; the D gene cannot be resolved reliably. The sequence derives from a man aged 60 to 75 with acute or convalescent COVID-19. Sequenced: peripheral blood. The CDR3 region: CASSLSGTTDTQYF. The DNA is as follows: TGTGCCAGCAGTTTATCGGGCACCACAGATACGCAGTATTTT.